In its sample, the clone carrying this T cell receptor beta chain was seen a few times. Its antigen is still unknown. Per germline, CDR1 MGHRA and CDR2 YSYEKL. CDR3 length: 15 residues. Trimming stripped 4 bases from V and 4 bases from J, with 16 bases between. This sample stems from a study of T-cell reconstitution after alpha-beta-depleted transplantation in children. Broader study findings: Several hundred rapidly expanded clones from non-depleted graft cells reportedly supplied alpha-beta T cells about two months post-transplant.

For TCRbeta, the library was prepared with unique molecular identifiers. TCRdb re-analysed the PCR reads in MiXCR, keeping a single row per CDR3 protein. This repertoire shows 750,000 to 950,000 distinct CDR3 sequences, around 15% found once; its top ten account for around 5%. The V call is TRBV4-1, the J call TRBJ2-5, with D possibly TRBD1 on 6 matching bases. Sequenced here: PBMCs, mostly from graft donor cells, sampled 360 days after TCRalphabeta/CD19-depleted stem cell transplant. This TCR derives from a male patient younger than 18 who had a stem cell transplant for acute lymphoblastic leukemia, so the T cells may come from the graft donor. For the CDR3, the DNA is TGCGCCAGCAGCCGATGGGACATCTTAACAGAGACCCAGTACTTC. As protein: CASSRWDILTETQYF.